This TCR beta chain was documented in a study of B cell selection in AIRE deficiency. The regulatory T cell sort gate was CD4+CD25hiCD127low/negative. The repertoire was sequenced with immunoSEQ multiplex PCR; TCRdb's copy has only in-frame clones and lacks some. The sample yields 20,000 to 25,000 clones, about 95% seen once. CDR1 and CDR2 from the germline V gene are MGHRA and YSYEKL. CDR3 length equals 15 residues. The V end was cut by 3 bases, the J end by 3 bases, with 15 bases between. This TCR was recovered from a human donor with AIRE deficiency. Specimen: Tregs sorted from PBMCs. The chain links TRBV4-1 to TRBJ2-7, with D perhaps matching TRBD1 (5 bases). The chain's CDR3 is CASSHLTAPDYEQYF. The CDR3 region has the DNA TGCGCCAGCAGCCACCTGACAGCCCCTGACTACGAGCAGTACTTC.